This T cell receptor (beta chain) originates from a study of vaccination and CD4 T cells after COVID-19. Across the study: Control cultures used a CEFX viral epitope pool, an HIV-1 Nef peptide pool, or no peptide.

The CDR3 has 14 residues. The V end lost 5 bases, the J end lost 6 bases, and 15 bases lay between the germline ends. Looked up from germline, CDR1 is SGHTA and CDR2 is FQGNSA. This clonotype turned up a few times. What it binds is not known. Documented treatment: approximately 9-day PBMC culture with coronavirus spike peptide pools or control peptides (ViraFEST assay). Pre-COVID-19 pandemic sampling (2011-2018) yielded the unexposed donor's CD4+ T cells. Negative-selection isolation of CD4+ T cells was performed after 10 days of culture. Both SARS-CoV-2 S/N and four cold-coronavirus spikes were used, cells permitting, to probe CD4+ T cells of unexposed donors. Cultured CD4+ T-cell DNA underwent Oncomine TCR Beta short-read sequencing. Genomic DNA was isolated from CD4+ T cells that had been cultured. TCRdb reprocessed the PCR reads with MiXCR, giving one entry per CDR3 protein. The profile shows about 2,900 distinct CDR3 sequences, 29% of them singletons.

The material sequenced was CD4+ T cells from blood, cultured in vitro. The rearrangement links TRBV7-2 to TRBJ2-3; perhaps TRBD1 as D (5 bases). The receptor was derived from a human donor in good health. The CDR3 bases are TGTGCCAGCAGCCCAGGACCCCCAGGGGATACGCAGTATTTT. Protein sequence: CASSPGPPGDTQYF. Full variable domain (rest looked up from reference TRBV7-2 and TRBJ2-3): GAGVSQSPSNKVTEKGKDVELRCDPISGHTALYWYRQSLGQGLEFLIYFQGNSAPDKSGLPSDRFSAERTGGSVSTLTIQRTQQEDSAVYLCASSPGPPGDTQYFGPGTRLTVL.